The 10 T cell receptor beta chains in this list originate from one sample, sequenced in a study of beta chain features in type 1 diabetes. Since all of the isolated RNA was reverse transcribed, expressed TCRB transcripts were what got sequenced. Here immunoSEQ multiplex PCR was the method, and the copy in TCRdb shows in-frame clones only, minus some. The top ten hold around 0.02% of the sample, which has about 900,000 clones, 15% to 20% seen once. Sequenced input: naive CD4+ T cells from blood. The receptors stem from a woman between 18 and 29 years old in good health.

The chain couples TRBV27 to TRBJ2-3; 10 nucleotides agree with TRBD2. Germline CDR1 reads MNHEY; CDR2 reads SMNVEV (reference sequence). The CDR3 sequence is 18 residues long. Losses at the gene ends were 6 bases for V and 4 bases for J; bases not matched to a gene: 16. The CDR3 protein is CASSPWRAGGPRADTQYF. As DNA, the CDR3 is TGTGCCAGCAGCCCATGGAGAGCGGGAGGGCCACGAGCAGATACGCAGTATTTT.

In regard to this clone: The same CDR3 can be traced to other DNA sequences in this sample. This sequence joins TRBV19 and TRBJ2-7; tentative D call: TRBD1 (5 bases). V was trimmed by 7 bases and J by 0 bases, leaving 13 bases between them. The CDR3 contains 14 residues. Germline values: CDR1 LNHDA, CDR2 SQIVND (reference sequence). As DNA, the CDR3 is TGTGCCAGTACCTCAGGGTCGGGCTCCTACGAGCAGTACTTC. Its protein is CASTSGSGSYEQYF.

This clone was observed a few times. The rearrangement uses TRBV7-2 and TRBJ2-5; D ambiguous. Looked up from germline, CDR1 is SGHTA and CDR2 is FQGNSA. The V end lost 2 bases, the J end lost 1 base, and 8 bases lay between the germline ends. CDR3 size: 14 residues. CDR3 loop: CASSLYRIQETQYF. CDR3 DNA: TGTGCCAGCAGCTTATACAGAATCCAAGAGACCCAGTACTTC.

The rearrangement joins TRBV6-5 to TRBJ2-3; a possible D gene is TRBD2 (7 bases). V was cut by 6 bases and J by 4 bases, with 17 bases left in between. This CDR3 is built from 15 residues. Germline V gene data show CDR1 as MNHEY and CDR2 as SVGAGI. CDR3 nucleotide sequence: TGTGCCAGCAGACCCGGGGGCGGGGGTGCAGATACGCAGTATTTT. It yields the protein CASRPGGGGADTQYF.

This clone was observed a few times. This sequence joins TRBV9 and TRBJ2-2; D is unresolved. This CDR3 has 14 amino acids. Trimming removed 5 bases at V and 0 bases at J, with 8 bases between. In germline, CDR1 is SGDLS, CDR2 YYNGEE. The CDR3 nucleotides are TGTGCCAGCAGTGGTCTAGCGAACACCGGGGAGCTGTTTTTT. Protein sequence: CASSGLANTGELFF.

This chain links TRBV5-1 with TRBJ1-1; D unclear. CDR3 length equals 12 residues. Germline loops: CDR1 SGHRS, CDR2 YFSETQ. V dropped 4 bases and J dropped 1 base, with 5 bases sitting between them. CDR3 amino acids: CASSNGNTEAFF. In nucleotides, the CDR3 is TGCGCCAGCAGCAACGGGAACACTGAAGCTTTCTTT.

The table lists this clone with a few counts. The chain links TRBV2 to TRBJ2-5, with no clear D. Trimming left V 6 bases short and J 5 bases short, with 16 bases between. Germline loops: CDR1 SNHLY, CDR2 FYNNEI. The CDR3 is 14 residues long. The CDR3 nucleotides are TGTGCCAGCAGACCCACAGTTGCAGTGGAGACCCAGTACTTC. This translates into CASRPTVAVETQYF.

This clone was detected only a few times. The rearrangement links TRBV6-5 to TRBJ1-2, with D perhaps matching TRBD1 (5 bases). The V and J ends lost 6 bases and 4 bases respectively, with 18 bases between them. CDR3 length: 15 amino acids. Germline CDR1 and CDR2: MNHEY and SVGAGI. CDR3: CASRAGAAGGYGYTF. The DNA of the CDR3 is TGTGCCAGCAGGGCCGGGGCGGCCGGGGGCTATGGCTACACCTTC.

This clone was seen a few times. The chain is built from TRBV11-2 and TRBJ1-2, with TRBD1 matching over 8 bases. The germline V gene has CDR1 SGHAT and CDR2 FQNNGV. V shed 3 bases and J 7 bases; nucleotides not matched to a gene: 1. This CDR3 spans 12 amino acids. The CDR3 loop reads CASSFRGLGYTF. In DNA, the CDR3 is TGTGCCAGCAGCTTCAGGGGGCTTGGCTACACCTTC.

The sample holds a few counts of this clone. The V call is TRBV13, the J call TRBJ2-2; D is ambiguous. The germline V gene encodes CDR1 PRHDT and CDR2 FYEKMQ (reference sequence). The CDR3 extends over 11 amino acids. Deletions cut 2 bases from V and 7 bases from J, with 2 bases between. The CDR3 loop is CASSLFGELFF. Here the CDR3 DNA reads TGTGCCAGCAGCTTATTCGGGGAGCTGTTTTTT.